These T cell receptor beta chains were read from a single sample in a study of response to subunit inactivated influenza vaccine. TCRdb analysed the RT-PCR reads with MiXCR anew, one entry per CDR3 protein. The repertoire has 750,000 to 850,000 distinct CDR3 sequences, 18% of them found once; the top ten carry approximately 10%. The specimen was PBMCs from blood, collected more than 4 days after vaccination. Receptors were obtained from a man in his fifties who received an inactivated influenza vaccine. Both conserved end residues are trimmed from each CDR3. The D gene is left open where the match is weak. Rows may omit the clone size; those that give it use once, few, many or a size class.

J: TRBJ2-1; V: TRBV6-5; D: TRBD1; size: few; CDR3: ASSYSSLRQGYDEQF
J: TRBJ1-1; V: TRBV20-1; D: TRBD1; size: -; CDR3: SAIHRGQSAF
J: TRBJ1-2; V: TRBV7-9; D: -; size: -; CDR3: ASSLGGGTYGYT
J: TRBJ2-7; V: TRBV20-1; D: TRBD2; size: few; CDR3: SASSLGTSGTHEQY
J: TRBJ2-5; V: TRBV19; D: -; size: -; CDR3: ASTPGLRDGETQY
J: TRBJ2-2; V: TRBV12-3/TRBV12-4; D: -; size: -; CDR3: ASSFGTSHTGELF
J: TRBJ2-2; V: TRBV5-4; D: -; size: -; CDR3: ASSLGSEGDTGELF
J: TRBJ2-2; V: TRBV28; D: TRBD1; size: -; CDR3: ASSSLGTGNTGELF
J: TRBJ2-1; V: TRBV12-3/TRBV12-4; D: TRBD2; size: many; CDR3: ASSPSGGLVYNEQF
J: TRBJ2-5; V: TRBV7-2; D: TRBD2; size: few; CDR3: ASSLKSAGGPWETQY
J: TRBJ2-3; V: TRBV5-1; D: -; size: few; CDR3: ASSPSVGDTQY
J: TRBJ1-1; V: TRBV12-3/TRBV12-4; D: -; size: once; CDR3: ASTPGVRAF
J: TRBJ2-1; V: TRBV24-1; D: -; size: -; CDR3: ATSDPRLVSYNEQF
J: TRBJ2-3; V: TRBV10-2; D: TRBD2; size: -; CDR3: ASSAGRERGTDTQY
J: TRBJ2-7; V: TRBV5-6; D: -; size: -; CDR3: ASSMTGLSYEQY
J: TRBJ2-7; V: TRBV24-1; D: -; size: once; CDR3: ATSDYEGDEQY
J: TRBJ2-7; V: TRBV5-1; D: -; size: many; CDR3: ASSLVPYEQY
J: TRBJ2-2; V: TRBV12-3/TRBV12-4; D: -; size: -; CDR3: ASSPGGGGGELF
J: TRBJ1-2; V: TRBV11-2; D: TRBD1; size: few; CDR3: ASSLETGGDGYT
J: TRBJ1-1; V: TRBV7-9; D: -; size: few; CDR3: ASDVPANTEAF
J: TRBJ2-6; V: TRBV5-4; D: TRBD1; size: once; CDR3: ASSWGQGSMRGANVLT
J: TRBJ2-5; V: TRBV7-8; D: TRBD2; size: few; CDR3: ASSLGASGTKETQY